A single sample is the source of the 2 T cell receptor beta chains below, sequenced in a study of blood T cell repertoires in COVID-19. The repertoire was sequenced with immunoSEQ multiplex PCR; TCRdb's copy has only in-frame clones and lacks some. The table has approximately 240,000 clones, roughly 87% seen once. The sequencing sample was made of peripheral blood. The receptors shown here come from a young woman who had recovered from COVID-19.

J is TRBJ1-2 and V is TRBV9; D is possibly TRBD1 (5 bases). V was cut by 0 bases and J by 4 bases, with 13 bases left in between. Germline V lookup: CDR1 SGDLS, CDR2 YYNGEE. This CDR3 region has 15 residues. The CDR3 coding sequence is TGTGCCAGCAGCGTAGGTAATGGCAGGGCCTATGGCTACACCTTC. It translates to CASSVGNGRAYGYTF.

The chain has TRBV28 and TRBJ1-5; D is unclear. Trimming took off 7 bases at V and 4 bases at J, with 14 bases between the two ends. The CDR3 loop spans 14 amino acids. Germline lookup yields CDR1 MDHEN and CDR2 SYDVKM. The CDR3 DNA sequence: TGTGCCAGCAATAGACAAGTGCATAATCAGCCCCAGCATTTT. It yields the protein CASNRQVHNQPQHF.